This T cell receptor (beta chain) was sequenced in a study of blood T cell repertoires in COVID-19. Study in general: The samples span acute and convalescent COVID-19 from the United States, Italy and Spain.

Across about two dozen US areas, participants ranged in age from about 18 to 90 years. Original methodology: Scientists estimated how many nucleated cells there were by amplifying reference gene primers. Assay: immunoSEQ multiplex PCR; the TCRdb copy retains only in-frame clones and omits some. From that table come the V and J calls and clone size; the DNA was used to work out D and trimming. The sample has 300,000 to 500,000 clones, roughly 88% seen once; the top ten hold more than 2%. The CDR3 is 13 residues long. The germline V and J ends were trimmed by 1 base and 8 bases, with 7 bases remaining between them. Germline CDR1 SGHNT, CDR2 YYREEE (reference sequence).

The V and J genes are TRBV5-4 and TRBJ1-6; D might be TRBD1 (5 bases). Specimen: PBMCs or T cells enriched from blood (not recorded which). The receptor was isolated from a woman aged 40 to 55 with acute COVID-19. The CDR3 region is CASSLIRDSPLHF. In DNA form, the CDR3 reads TGTGCCAGCAGCTTGATCAGGGATTCACCCCTCCACTTT.